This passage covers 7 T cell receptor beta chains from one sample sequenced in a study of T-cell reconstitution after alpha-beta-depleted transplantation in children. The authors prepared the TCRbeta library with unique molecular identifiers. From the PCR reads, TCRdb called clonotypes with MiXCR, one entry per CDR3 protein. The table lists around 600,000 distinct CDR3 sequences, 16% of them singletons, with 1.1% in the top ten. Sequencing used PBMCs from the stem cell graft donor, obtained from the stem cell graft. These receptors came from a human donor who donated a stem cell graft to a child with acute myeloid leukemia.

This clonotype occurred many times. CDR3 sequence reads: CASSKEDRGTYEQYF. CDR3 DNA: TGTGCCAGCAGTAAGGAGGACAGGGGGACCTACGAGCAGTACTTC. This sequence joins TRBV6-1 and TRBJ2-7, with TRBD1 matching 10 bases. The length of the CDR3 is 15 residues. V trimming: 5 bases; J trimming: 2 bases; junction bases outside the gene matches: 6. Germline CDR1 and CDR2: MNHNS and SASEGT.

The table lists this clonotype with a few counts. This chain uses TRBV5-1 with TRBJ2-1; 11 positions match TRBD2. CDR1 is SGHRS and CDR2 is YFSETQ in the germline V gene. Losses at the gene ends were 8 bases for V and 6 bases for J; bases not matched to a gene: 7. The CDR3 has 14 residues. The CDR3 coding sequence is TGCGCCAGTTCGACTAGCGGGGACCCCAATGAGCAGTTCTTC. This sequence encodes CASSTSGDPNEQFF.

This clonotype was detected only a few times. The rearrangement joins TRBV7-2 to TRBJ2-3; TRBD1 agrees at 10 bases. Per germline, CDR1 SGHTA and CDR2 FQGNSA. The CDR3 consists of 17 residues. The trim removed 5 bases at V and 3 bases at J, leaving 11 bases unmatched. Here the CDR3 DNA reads TGTGCCAGCAGCCCCGATAGCAGGACAGGGGGGACAGATACGCAGTATTTT. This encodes CASSPDSRTGGTDTQYF. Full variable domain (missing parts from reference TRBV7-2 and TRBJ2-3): GAGVSQSPSNKVTEKGKDVELRCDPISGHTALYWYRQSLGQGLEFLIYFQGNSAPDKSGLPSDRFSAERTGGSVSTLTIQRTQQEDSAVYLCASSPDSRTGGTDTQYFGPGTRLTVL.

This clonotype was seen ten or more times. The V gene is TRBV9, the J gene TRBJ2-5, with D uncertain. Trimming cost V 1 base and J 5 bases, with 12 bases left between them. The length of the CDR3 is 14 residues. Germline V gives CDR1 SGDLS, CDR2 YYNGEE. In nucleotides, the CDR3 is TGTGCCAGCAGCGTAATGTGGGGAAGGGAGACCCAGTACTTC. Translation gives CASSVMWGRETQYF.

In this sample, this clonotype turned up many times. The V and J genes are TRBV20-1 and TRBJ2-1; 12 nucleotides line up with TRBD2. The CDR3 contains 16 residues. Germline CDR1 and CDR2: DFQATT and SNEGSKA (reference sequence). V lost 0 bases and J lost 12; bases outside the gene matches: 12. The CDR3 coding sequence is TGCAGTGCTAGAGATATCGCTAGCGGGGGGGCGGGGGTGCAGTTCTTC. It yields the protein CSARDIASGGAGVQFF.

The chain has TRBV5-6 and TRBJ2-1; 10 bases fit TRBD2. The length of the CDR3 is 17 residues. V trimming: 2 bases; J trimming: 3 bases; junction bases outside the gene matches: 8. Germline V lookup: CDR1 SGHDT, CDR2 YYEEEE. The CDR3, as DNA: TGTGCCAGCAGCTTCTACGAGCGGGGGGGACTCTACAATGAGCAGTTCTTC. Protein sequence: CASSFYERGGLYNEQFF.

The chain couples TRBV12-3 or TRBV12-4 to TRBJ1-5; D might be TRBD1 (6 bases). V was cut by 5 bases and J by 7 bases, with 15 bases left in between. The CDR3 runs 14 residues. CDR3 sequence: CASSKGGTGQPQHF. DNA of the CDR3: TGTGCCAGCAGTAAGGGGGGGACGGGCCAGCCCCAGCATTTT.